This T cell receptor (beta chain) was recorded in a study of T cells in localized non-small cell lung cancer. Overall study findings and caveats: The greatest T cell clonality was found in uninvolved adjacent lung (higher than in tumor). Greater blood T cell density accompanied longer overall survival.

Comment on this clone: Its antigen is not known.

Profiling relied on immunoSEQ multiplex PCR, and the TCRdb table lists in-frame clones only, not all of them. The sample records 45,000 or so clones, approximately 81% being singletons. Germline V gene sequence: CDR1 SGHRS, CDR2 YFSETQ. V was shortened by 0 bases and J by 2 bases, with 8 bases between the two germline ends. The CDR3 spans 14 residues. The TCR was taken from a man aged 35 to 69 with stage III lung adenocarcinoma. Sequenced material: peripheral blood mononuclear cells, taken before any cancer treatment. The V call is TRBV5-1, the J call TRBJ2-5; D ambiguous. The DNA of the CDR3 is TGCGCCAGCAGCTTGGAAGGTTGGCAAGAGACCCAGTACTTC. Its translation is CASSLEGWQETQYF. Using reference TRBV5-1 and TRBJ2-5 for the parts outside the CDR3, the full variable domain is KAGVTQTPRYLIKTRGQQVTLSCSPISGHRSVSWYQQTPGQGLQFLFEYFSETQRNKGNFPGRFSGRQFSNSRSEMNVSTLELGDSALYLCASSLEGWQETQYFGPGTRLLVL.